This T cell receptor (beta chain) was found in a study of T-cell memory formation after mild COVID-19. Findings of the study overall: Memory sampled before infection contained some responding clones, suggesting cross-reactive memory joined. CD4+ contracting clones lay mainly in CM and EM, CD8+ ones in EMRA.

This clonotype was detected only a few times. Its specificity is unknown. The CDR3 extends over 15 amino acids. V was pared by 7 bases and J by 3 bases, with 18 bases between. CDR1 is MNHEY, CDR2 SVGEGT, per germline. TCRdb fed the 5' RACE reads into MiXCR, producing one record per CDR3 protein. The top ten hold around 23% of the sample, which has under 300,000 distinct CDR3 sequences, around 15% seen once. V gene TRBV6-2 or TRBV6-3 combines with J gene TRBJ1-2; D call uncertain. The receptor was isolated from a man between 18 and 35 years old who had mild COVID-19 (a few samples of this study predate the infection). Cell type and time point are not known. The material sequenced was PBMCs or a T cell subset sorted from them (not recorded which). CDR3 residues: CASKEHGYLDYGYTF. The CDR3 region has the DNA TGTGCCAGCAAAGAACATGGCTATCTGGACTATGGCTACACCTTC.